This entry concerns a single TCR beta chain. Its antigen is not yet known. Within one base of it there is no much larger clone, and no base qualities were kept. Here V drops 3 bases and J drops 8 bases, and the junction holds 11 bases not matched to any gene. The cysteine opens and the phenylalanine closes a CDR3 of 16 amino acids. Only the CDR3 part of the read is kept: 48 bases, read in frame from the first base. The CDR1 and CDR2 encoded by the germline V gene (reference sequence) are MNHEY and SMNVEV. TCRbeta CDR3 regions were amplified from genomic DNA by means of the immunoSEQ Assay, a bias-controlled multiplex PCR. The original pipeline was this. The number of nucleated cells in each sample was estimated from the amplification of reference gene primers within the assay. Sequence reads were collapsed and filtered to measure the absolute abundance of every unique TCRbeta CDR3 rearrangement. For each sample, productive Simpson clonality was calculated as the square root of Simpson's diversity index across productive rearrangements. TCRdb carries this immuneACCESS record with in-frame sequences only. Its versions omit some clonotypes, under half of them owing to an unresolved V gene in the studies checked, with the rest unexplained. V, J and clone size derive from that table, while D and trimming were established from the DNA sequence. Across this sample there are 200,000 to 250,000 clones, with about 90% seen only once. Under 2.5% of the sample comes from the top ten.

This entry belongs to a study of blood T cell repertoires in COVID-19 (dated by TCRdb to about 2020). Regarding the complete study: Collaborator samples came from the United States, Italy and Spain and covered acute and convalescent phases of COVID-19. The prospective study material was composed of cDNA or gDNA derived from T cells, B-cell-depleted T cells, or PBMCs. The dataset comprised deeply sampled blood TCRbeta repertoires from subjects exposed to, actively infected with, or recovered from COVID-19. A freely available public database, intended as a resource for researchers studying the immune response to SARS-CoV-2, is where the repertoires were released. The samples were drawn from the first 160 participants of the ongoing ImmuneRACE study and from over a thousand subjects provided by 6 global collaborators. A de-identified subject ID, COVID-19 status, age in years and sex were almost always included in the sample metadata. Where available, HLA class I and class II types were obtained from metadata supplied by the sample provider rather than from assay-based typing. General study outcomes and caveats: The quantity of clinical and demographic metadata differed by source and by participant and was supplied without curation.

Participants in the prospective study were aged about 18 to 100 years, lived in approximately 26 United States geographic areas, and enrolled through a virtual design. In the prospective study, cohorts were assigned on the basis of participant-reported clinical history obtained from a screening survey and a study questionnaire. Recovered participants in ImmuneRACE Cohort 3 were defined by two consecutive negative NP/OP PCR tests, clearance by a healthcare professional, or resolution of symptoms. Each participant in the prospective study had whole blood, serum and a nasopharyngeal or oropharyngeal swab collected by mobile phlebotomists. Additional blood draws and questionnaires over an approximately 2-month period could optionally be provided by prospective study participants. Blood samples from the prospective study were shipped frozen or at room temperature prior to DNA extraction.

This sequence was found in a young woman who had recovered from COVID-19. The sample comprised PBMCs or T cells enriched from blood (not recorded which). This chain is built from TRBV27 and TRBJ1-1; 11 central nucleotides agree with TRBD1. The DNA sequence is given as TGTGCCAGCAGTTTGGAACGGACAGGGGGCAATTTCGAAGCTTTCTTT. It is translated as CASSLERTGGNFEAFF.